The 2 T cell receptor beta chains in this list originate from one sample, sequenced in a study of T cells in localized non-small cell lung cancer. The method was immunoSEQ multiplex PCR; TCRdb's version includes in-frame clones alone and lacks a portion of them. This sample has about 6,700 clones, with roughly 53% found just once. The sequences come from lymph node tissue, collected before any cancer treatment. These receptors were taken from an older female donor with stage I lung adenocarcinoma.

The CDR3 nucleotides read TGTGCCAGCAGGGATGGACAGCTCGGGGAGCTGTTTTTT. Amino acids: CASRDGQLGELFF. The rearrangement links TRBV28 to TRBJ2-2; D is possibly TRBD1 (6 bases). Germline CDR1 MDHEN, CDR2 SYDVKM. This CDR3 is 13 amino acids long. Trimming took off 6 bases at V and 7 bases at J, with 12 bases between the two ends. Supplemented by reference TRBV28 and TRBJ2-2, the full variable domain reads DVKVTQSSRYLVKRTGEKVFLECVQDMDHENMFWYRQDPGLGLRLIYFSYDVKMKEKGDIPEGYSVSREKKERFSLILESASTNQTSMYLCASRDGQLGELFFGEGSRLTVL.

This clone was observed a handful of times. The chain has TRBV9 and TRBJ1-6; D perhaps matches TRBD1 (5 bases). V was trimmed by 3 bases and J by 6 bases, leaving 13 bases between them. This CDR3 is built from 15 residues. Per germline, CDR1 SGDLS and CDR2 YYNGEE. The CDR3 is CASSATGLSNSPLHF. In DNA form, the CDR3 reads TGTGCCAGCAGCGCCACAGGTTTGAGTAATTCACCCCTCCACTTT.